This T cell receptor beta chain was profiled in a study of cytomegalovirus exposure and HLA in healthy donors. Notes on the study in general: One cluster of highly shared sequence variants probably arose as a sequencing artifact.

Remarks on this clone: What it recognizes is unknown.

The records do not include a CMV serostatus for this donor. CDR3 length: 12 residues. V shed 8 bases and J 2 bases; nucleotides not matched to a gene: 2. Germline V gene data show CDR1 as MNHEY and CDR2 as SMNVEV (reference sequence). PCR was performed using 60 Vbeta and 13 Jbeta primers. TCRdb keeps only in-frame clones here, not all; method: immunoSEQ multiplex PCR. Here the sample spans around 130,000 clones, approximately 80% being singletons. The J gene is TRBJ2-7, the V gene TRBV27, with TRBD1 identical over 8 bases. The clonotype was recovered from a human donor in good health. The specimen sequenced was PBMCs. The CDR3 region has the DNA TGTGCCAGCTGGACAGGGCCCTACGAGCAGTACTTC. This gives the protein CASWTGPYEQYF.